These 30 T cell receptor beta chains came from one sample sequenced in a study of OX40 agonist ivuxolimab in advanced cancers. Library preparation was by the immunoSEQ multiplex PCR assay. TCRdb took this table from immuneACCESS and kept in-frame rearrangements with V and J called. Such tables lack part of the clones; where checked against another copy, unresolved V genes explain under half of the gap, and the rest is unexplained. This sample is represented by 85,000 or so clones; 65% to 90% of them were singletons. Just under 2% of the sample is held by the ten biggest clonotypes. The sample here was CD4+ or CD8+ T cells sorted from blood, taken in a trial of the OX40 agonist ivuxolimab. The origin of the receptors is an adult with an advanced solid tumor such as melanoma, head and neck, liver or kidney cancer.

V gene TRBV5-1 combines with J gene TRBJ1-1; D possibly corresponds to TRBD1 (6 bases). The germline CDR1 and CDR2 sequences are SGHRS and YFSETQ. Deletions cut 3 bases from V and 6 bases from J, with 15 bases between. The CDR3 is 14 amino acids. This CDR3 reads CASSSQGREAEAFF. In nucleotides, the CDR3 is TGCGCCAGCAGCTCCCAGGGGAGGGAGGCTGAAGCTTTCTTT.

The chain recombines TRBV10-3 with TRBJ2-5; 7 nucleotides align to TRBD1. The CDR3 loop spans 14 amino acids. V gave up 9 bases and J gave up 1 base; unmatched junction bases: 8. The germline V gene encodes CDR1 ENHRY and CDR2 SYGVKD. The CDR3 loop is CAIGPGQPQETQYF. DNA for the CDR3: TGTGCCATTGGACCGGGACAGCCCCAAGAGACCCAGTACTTC.

The CDR3 coding sequence is TGTGCCAGCAGCTTAATCGAATCTGGGGCCAACGTCCTGACTTTC. Amino acid sequence: CASSLIESGANVLTF. The chain is built from TRBV7-2 and TRBJ2-6; D is uncertain. CDR1 SGHTA and CDR2 FQGNSA come from the germline V gene. V was trimmed by 2 bases and J by 1 base, leaving 6 bases between them. The CDR3 spans 15 residues.

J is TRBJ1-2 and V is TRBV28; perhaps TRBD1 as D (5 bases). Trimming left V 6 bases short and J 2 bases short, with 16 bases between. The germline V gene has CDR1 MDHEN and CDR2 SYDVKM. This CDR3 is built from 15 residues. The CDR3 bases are TGTGCCAGCAGCCCCCGAGGCAGGGACAACTATGGCTACACCTTC. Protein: CASSPRGRDNYGYTF.

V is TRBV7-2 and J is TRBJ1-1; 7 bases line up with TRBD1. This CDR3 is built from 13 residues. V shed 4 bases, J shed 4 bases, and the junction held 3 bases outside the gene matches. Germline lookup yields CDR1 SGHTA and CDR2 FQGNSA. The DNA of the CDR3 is TGTGCCAGCAGCTCCAGGGGGGTCACTGAAGCTTTCTTT. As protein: CASSSRGVTEAFF.

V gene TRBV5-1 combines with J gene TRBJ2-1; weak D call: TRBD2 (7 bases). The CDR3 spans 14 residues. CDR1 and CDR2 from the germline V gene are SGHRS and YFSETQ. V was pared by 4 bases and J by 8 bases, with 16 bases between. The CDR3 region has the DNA TGCGCCAGCAGCCGAGGGGGGGCCGACGATGAGCAGTTCTTC. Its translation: CASSRGGADDEQFF.

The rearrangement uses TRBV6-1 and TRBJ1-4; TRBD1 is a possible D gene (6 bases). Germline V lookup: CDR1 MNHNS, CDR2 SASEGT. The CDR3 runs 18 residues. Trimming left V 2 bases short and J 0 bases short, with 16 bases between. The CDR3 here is CASSERVRGPATNEKLFF. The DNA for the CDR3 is TGTGCCAGCAGTGAAAGGGTCCGGGGGCCTGCAACTAATGAAAAACTGTTTTTT.

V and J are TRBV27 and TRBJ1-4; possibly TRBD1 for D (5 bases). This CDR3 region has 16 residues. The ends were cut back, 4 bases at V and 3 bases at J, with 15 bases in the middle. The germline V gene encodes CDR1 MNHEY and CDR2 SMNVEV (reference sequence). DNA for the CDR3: TGTGCCAGCAGTTCGTCCCCAGGGACCTCTAATGAAAAACTGTTTTTT. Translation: CASSSSPGTSNEKLFF.

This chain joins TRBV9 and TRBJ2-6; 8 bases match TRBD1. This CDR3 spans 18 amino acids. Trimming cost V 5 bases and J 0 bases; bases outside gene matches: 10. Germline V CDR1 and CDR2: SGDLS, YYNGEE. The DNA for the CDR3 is TGTGCCAGCAGTGCAGGGGGCGCGGGGAGCTCTGGGGCCAACGTCCTGACTTTC. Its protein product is CASSAGGAGSSGANVLTF.

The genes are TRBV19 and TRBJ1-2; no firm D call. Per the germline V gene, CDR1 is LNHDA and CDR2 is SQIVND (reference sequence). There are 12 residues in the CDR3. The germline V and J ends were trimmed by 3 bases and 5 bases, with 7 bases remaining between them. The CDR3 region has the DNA TGTGCCAGTAGTATTAGAGAGTATGGCTACACCTTC. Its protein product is CASSIREYGYTF. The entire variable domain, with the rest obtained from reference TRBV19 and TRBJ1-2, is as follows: DGGITQSPKYLFRKEGQNVTLSCEQNLNHDAMYWYRQDPGQGLRLIYYSQIVNDFQKGDIAEGYSVSREKKESFPLTVTSAQKNPTAFYLCASSIREYGYTFGSGTRLTVV.

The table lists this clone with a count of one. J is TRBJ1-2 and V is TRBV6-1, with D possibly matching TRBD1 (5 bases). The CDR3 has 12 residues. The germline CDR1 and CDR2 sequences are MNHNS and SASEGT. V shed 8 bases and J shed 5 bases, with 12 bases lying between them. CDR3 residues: CASQSGGYGYTF. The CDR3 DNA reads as TGTGCCAGCCAATCCGGGGGATATGGCTACACCTTC.

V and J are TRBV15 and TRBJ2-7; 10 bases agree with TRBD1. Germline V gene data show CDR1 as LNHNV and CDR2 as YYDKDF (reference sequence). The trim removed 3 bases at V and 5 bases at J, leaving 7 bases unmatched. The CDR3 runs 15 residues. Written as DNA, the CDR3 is TGTGCCACCAGCAGCCGGACAGGGGGTGTCAACGAGCAGTACTTC. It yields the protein CATSSRTGGVNEQYF.

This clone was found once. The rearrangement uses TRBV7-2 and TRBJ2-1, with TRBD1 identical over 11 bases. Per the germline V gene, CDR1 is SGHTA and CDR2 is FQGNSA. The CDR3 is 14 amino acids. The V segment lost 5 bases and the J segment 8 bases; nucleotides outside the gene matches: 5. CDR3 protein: CASSLDRGRDEQFF. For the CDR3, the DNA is TGTGCCAGCAGCCTGGACAGGGGGCGTGATGAGCAGTTCTTC.

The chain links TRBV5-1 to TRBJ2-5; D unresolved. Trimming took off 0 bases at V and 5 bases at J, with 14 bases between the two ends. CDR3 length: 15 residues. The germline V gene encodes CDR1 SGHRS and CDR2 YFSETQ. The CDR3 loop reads CASSLEPGSDETQYF. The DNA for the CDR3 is TGCGCCAGCAGCTTGGAACCGGGTTCAGACGAGACCCAGTACTTC.

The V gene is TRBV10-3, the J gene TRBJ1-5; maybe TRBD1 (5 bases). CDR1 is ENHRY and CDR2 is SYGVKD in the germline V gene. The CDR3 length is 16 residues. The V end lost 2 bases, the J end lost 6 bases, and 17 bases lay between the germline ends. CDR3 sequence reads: CAISETGALMGQPQHF. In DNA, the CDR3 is TGTGCCATCAGTGAGACCGGGGCGTTAATGGGTCAGCCCCAGCATTTT.

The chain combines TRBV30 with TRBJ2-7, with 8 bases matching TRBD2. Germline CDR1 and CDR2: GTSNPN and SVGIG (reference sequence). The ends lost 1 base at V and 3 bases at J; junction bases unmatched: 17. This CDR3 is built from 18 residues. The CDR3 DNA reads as TGTGCCTGGAGTGGGACTTCCTTGGGCGGGGGGTCCTACTACGAGCAGTACTTC. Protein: CAWSGTSLGGGSYYEQYF. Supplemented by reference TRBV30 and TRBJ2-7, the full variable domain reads SQTIHQWPATLVQPVGSPLSLECTVEGTSNPNLYWYRQAAGRGLQLLFYSVGIGQISSEVPQNLSASRPQDRQFILSSKKLLLSDSGFYLCAWSGTSLGGGSYYEQYFGPGTRLTVT.

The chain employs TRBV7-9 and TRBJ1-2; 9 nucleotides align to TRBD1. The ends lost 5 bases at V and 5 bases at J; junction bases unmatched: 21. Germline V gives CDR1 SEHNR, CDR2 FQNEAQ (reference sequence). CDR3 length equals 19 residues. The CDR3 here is CASSRPRGQGFTVGYGYTF. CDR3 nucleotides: TGTGCCAGCAGCCGGCCGCGCGGACAGGGGTTTACAGTGGGATATGGCTACACCTTC. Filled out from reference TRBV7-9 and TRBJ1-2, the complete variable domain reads DTGVSQNPRHKITKRGQNVTFRCDPISEHNRLYWYRQTLGQGPEFLTYFQNEAQLEKSRLLSDRFSAERPKGSFSTLEIQRTEQGDSAMYLCASSRPRGQGFTVGYGYTFGSGTRLTVV.

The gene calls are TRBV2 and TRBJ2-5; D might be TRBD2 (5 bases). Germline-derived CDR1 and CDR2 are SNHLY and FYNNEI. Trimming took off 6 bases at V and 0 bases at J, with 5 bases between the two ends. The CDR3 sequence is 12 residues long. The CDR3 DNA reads TGTGCCAGCAGAGCGGACCAAGAGACCCAGTACTTC. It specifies CASRADQETQYF.

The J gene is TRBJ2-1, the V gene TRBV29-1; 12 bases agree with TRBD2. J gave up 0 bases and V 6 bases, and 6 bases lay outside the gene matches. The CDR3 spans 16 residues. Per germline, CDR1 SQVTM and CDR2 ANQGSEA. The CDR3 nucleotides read TGCAGCGTGACCGGACTAGCGGGGCTCTCCTACAATGAGCAGTTCTTC. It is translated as CSVTGLAGLSYNEQFF.

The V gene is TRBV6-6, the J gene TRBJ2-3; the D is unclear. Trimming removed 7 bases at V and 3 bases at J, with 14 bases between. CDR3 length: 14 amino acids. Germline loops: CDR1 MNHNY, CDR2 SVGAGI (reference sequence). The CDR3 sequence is CASIGPGQTDTQYF. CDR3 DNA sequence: TGTGCCAGCATCGGACCTGGGCAGACAGATACGCAGTATTTT.

In nucleotides, the CDR3 is TGTGCCAGCAGCTACGTCGAGGGTAGCACCGGGGAGCTGTTTTTT. This encodes CASSYVEGSTGELFF. The V and J genes are TRBV5-6 and TRBJ2-2; D is perhaps TRBD2 (5 bases). V was pared by 3 bases and J by 4 bases, with 13 bases between. This CDR3 has 15 amino acids. Germline CDR1 and CDR2: SGHDT and YYEEEE. The whole variable domain, remainder taken from reference TRBV5-6 and TRBJ2-2, is DAGVTQSPTHLIKTRGQQVTLRCSPKSGHDTVSWYQQALGQGPQFIFQYYEEEERQRGNFPDRFSGHQFPNYSSELNVNALLLGDSALYLCASSYVEGSTGELFFGEGSRLTVL.

The CDR3 here is CSAAAEAGGTIQYF. In nucleotides, the CDR3 is TGCAGCGCCGCGGCCGAGGCAGGGGGGACCATTCAGTACTTC. This chain connects TRBV29-1 to TRBJ2-4, with a tentative D call TRBD1 (7 bases). The CDR3 is made up of 14 amino acids. Germline V gene lookup returns CDR1 SQVTM and CDR2 ANQGSEA. Between the trimmed V and J ends, which lost 7 bases and 9 bases, there was a span of 22 bases.

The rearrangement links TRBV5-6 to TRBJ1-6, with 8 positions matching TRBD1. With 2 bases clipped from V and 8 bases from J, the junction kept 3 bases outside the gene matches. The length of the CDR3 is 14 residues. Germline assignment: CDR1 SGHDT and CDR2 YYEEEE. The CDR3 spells CASSLQGDYSPLHF. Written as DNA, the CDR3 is TGTGCCAGCAGCTTACAGGGGGATTATTCACCCCTCCACTTT.

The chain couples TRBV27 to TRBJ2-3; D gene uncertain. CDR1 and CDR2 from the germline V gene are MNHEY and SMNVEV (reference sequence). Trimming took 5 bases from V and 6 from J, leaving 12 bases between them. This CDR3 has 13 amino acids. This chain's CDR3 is CASSPHDRDTQYF. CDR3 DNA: TGTGCCAGCAGTCCCCATGATCGTGATACGCAGTATTTT.

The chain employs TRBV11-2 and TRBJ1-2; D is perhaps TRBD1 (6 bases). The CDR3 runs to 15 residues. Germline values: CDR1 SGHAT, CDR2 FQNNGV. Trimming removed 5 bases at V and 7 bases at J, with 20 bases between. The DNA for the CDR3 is TGTGCCAGCAGCGCGCTTACAGGGCGTACCGGTGGCTACACCTTC. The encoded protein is CASSALTGRTGGYTF.

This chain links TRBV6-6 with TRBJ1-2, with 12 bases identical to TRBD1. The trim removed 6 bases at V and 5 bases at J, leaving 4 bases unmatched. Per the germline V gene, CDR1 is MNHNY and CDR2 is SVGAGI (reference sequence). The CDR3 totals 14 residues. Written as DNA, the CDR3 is TGTGCCAGCAGGGGACAGGGGGCGGGGTATGGCTACACCTTC. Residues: CASRGQGAGYGYTF.

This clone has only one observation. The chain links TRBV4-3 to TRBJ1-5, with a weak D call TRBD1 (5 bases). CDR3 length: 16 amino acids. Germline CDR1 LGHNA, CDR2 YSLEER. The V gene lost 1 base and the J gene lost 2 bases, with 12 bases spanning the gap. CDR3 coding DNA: TGCGCCAGCAGCCAAGTCTCCGGGGGTGGCAATCAGCCCCAGCATTTT. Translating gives CASSQVSGGGNQPQHF.

In DNA form, the CDR3 reads TGTGCCAGCACCTTCGGGACTACCTCCTACGAGCAGTACTTC. Amino acid sequence: CASTFGTTSYEQYF. V gene TRBV28 combines with J gene TRBJ2-7, with 7 bases matching TRBD2. Looked up from germline, CDR1 is MDHEN and CDR2 is SYDVKM. Trimming removed 7 bases from V and 0 bases from J; junction bases left unmatched: 6. The CDR3 extends over 14 amino acids.

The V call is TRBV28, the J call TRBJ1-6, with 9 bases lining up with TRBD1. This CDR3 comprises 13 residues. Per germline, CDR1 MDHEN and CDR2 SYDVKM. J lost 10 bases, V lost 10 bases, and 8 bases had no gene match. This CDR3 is CATTTGGGSPLHF. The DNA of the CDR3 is TGTGCCACTACCACAGGGGGCGGCTCACCCCTCCACTTT.

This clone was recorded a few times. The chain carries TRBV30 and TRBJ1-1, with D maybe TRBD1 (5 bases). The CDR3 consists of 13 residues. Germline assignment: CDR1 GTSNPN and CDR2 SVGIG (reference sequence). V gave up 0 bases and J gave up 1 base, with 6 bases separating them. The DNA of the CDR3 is TGTGCCTGGAGTGTGGGGGGGAACACTGAAGCTTTCTTT. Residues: CAWSVGGNTEAFF.